This T cell receptor beta chain was identified during a study of T-cell reconstitution after alpha-beta-depleted transplantation in children. Whole-study results and caveats: Two months or so post-transplant, alpha-beta T cells reportedly derived from several hundred expanded graft clones. The study traced high day-60 TCRbeta diversity in some patients to surviving recipient T cells and thymic progenitors. By one year post-transplant, T-cell counts and diversity largely arose from T cells that were newly produced.

This clonotype was detected ten times or more. The target antigen is unknown. The library targeted TCRbeta and was prepared with unique molecular identifiers. Each CDR3 protein is one row after TCRdb ran MiXCR on the PCR reads. The sample holds around 200,000 distinct CDR3 sequences; about 8.2% are singletons and the top ten take 35% to 45%. This specimen consisted of PBMCs, mostly from graft donor cells, obtained 360 days after TCRalphabeta/CD19-depleted stem cell transplant. This sequence originates from a male patient under 10 years old who had a stem cell transplant for acute myeloid leukemia, so the T cells may come from the graft donor.

The CDR3, as DNA: TGTGCCAGCAGCGATAGGGACAGACTTCAAGAGACCCAGTACTTC. The encoded protein is CASSDRDRLQETQYF. The genes are TRBV7-2 and TRBJ2-5; TRBD1 agrees at 7 bases. Unmatched junction bases numbered 8, after V lost 5 bases and J lost 2 bases. Germline values: CDR1 SGHTA, CDR2 FQGNSA. This CDR3 has 15 amino acids.